This TCR beta chain appears in the sequencing data of a study of CD8 T cells in Susac syndrome. As for the study in general: Patients with Susac syndrome who were sequenced included over five with active disease and under ten in remission. Patients with Susac syndrome were therapy-naive, treated with corticosteroids, or treated with intravenous immunoglobulin alone when blood was collected. Study-level points and caveats: When the CD4+ T cell repertoires of patients with Susac syndrome were examined, they did not show any clonal expansion.

With random hexamers, reverse transcription was performed on about 0.5 to 1 ug of RNA. Each CDR3 protein gets one entry after TCRdb re-called the immunoSEQ multiplex PCR reads with MiXCR. The sample has some 240,000 distinct CDR3 sequences, 95% to 97% seen once. Sequencing of TCR beta was carried out in blood CD8+ and CD4+ T cells. As concerns this clonotype: What it recognizes is unknown.

CDR1 SGHNT and CDR2 YYREEE come from the germline V gene (reference sequence). This CDR3 has 13 amino acids. V gave up 4 bases and J gave up 2 bases, with 9 bases separating them. Sequences were obtained from CD4+ T cells from PBMCs. The chain recombines TRBV5-4 with TRBJ1-2; D remains ambiguous. The sequence was collected from a human donor with Susac syndrome. CDR3 sequence reads: CASSPGGNYGYTF. CDR3 nucleotides: TGTGCCAGCAGCCCTGGCGGGAACTATGGCTACACCTTC.